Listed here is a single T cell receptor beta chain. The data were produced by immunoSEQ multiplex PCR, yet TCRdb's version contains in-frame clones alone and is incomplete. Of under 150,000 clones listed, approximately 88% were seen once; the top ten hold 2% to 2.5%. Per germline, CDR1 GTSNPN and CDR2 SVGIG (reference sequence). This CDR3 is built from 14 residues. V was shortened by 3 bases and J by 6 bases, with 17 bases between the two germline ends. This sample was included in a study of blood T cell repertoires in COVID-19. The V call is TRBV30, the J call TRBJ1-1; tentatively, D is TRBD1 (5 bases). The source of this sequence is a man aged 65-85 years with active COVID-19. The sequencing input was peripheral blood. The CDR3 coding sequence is TGTGCCTGGAGCGTAGGACGGGGGAAATCTGAAGCTTTCTTT. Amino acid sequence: CAWSVGRGKSEAFF.